These T cell receptor beta chains were read from a single sample in a study of T cells in Graves' hyperthyroidism and ophthalmopathy. Using its own MiXCR run on the multiplex PCR reads, TCRdb lists one record per CDR3 protein. In the table there are roughly 420,000 distinct CDR3 sequences, more than 15% of which are singletons. Specimen: blood. All receptors derive from a young woman with Graves' hyperthyroidism. CDR3s include the opening cysteine and the closing phenylalanine or tryptophan.

J gene | V gene | CDR3 protein
TRBJ2-3 | TRBV7-9 | CASSFEAGEITDTQYF
TRBJ1-6 | TRBV6-6 | CASSYQGNPNSPLHF
TRBJ1-2 | TRBV2 | CASSAGGQRHYGYTF
TRBJ2-1 | TRBV6-1 | CASAASGSYNEQFF
TRBJ2-5 | TRBV11-2 | CASSLTAGEETQYF
TRBJ2-7 | TRBV12-3/TRBV12-4 | CASSESYNGPYEQYF
TRBJ1-3 | TRBV29-1 | CSAGQSSGNTIYF
TRBJ2-1 | TRBV24-1 | CATSSSLRGLKRGEQFF
TRBJ2-7 | TRBV2 | CASRRQGTLYEQYF
TRBJ2-1 | TRBV19 | CASTDGLAGGPSYNEQFF
TRBJ1-3 | TRBV2 | CASRRGEAGNTIYF
TRBJ2-1 | TRBV5-6 | CASSLQGGAVFF
TRBJ1-2 | TRBV20-1 | CSARDRDLAGGGYGYTF
TRBJ2-1 | TRBV5-1 | CASSLEFYEQFF
TRBJ1-2 | TRBV4-3 | CASSQDSIGLYGYTF
TRBJ2-5 | TRBV20-1 | CSARDRRNQETQYF
TRBJ2-7 | TRBV4-1 | CASSHPGRGLYEQYF
TRBJ2-3 | TRBV7-9 | CASSLSSSSDTQYF
TRBJ2-1 | TRBV7-2 | CASNGGGGLVEQFF
TRBJ2-7 | TRBV28 | CATVPGLTYEQYF
TRBJ2-3 | TRBV2 | CASSGPRRDSTDTQYF
TRBJ2-3 | TRBV7-3 | CASSLIGRGSTDTQYF
TRBJ2-3 | TRBV6-6 | CASSYGVLSTDTQYF
TRBJ1-2 | TRBV18 | CASSPKQGVYGYTF
TRBJ1-2 | TRBV27 | CASSPAGWGNGYTF